This T cell receptor beta chain was found in a study of T cell repertoires in cytomegalovirus infection. Study context: Matching HLA type, along with CMV infection, was indicated by public TCR beta signatures.

TCRdb re-analysed the reads in MiXCR, keeping a single row per CDR3 protein. The sample yields tens of thousands of distinct CDR3 sequences, under 55% seen once. The sample holds one count of this clonotype. The antigen is unknown. CDR1 and CDR2 (germline): MNHEY, SMNVEV (reference sequence). V trimming: 5 bases; J trimming: 4 bases; junction bases outside the gene matches: 13. The CDR3 covers 16 residues. General study results and limits: HLA-C-restricted CMV-specific TCR beta clonotypes were dominant in the ex vivo response. Accumulated public TCR beta family frequency recognized individuals carrying CMV together with the relevant HLA.

This chain uses TRBV27 with TRBJ1-2; 7 positions match TRBD1. This sequence was found in a human donor in good health (CMV status not recorded). Some clones in this sample may be carry-over from other donors' samples. The material was CD8+ T cells from cultured PBMCs, obtained from culture after CMV antigen stimulation. This CDR3 reads CASSPSTGTLLYGYTF. The CDR3 nucleotides are TGTGCCAGCAGTCCATCGACAGGGACCTTACTCTATGGCTACACCTTC.